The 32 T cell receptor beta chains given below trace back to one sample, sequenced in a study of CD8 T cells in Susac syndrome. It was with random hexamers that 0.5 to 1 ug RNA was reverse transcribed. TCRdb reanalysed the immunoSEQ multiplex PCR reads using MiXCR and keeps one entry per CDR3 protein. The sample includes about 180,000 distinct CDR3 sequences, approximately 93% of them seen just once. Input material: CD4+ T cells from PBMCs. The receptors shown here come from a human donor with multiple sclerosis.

The CDR3 reads CASSLAGLYNEQFF. The CDR3 region has the DNA TGTGCCAGCAGCCTAGCCGGCTTATACAATGAGCAGTTCTTC. This sequence joins TRBV28 and TRBJ2-1; tentatively, D is TRBD2 (5 bases). V dropped 6 bases and J dropped 4 bases, with 13 bases sitting between them. Germline V gene data show CDR1 as MDHEN and CDR2 as SYDVKM. The CDR3 is made up of 14 amino acids.

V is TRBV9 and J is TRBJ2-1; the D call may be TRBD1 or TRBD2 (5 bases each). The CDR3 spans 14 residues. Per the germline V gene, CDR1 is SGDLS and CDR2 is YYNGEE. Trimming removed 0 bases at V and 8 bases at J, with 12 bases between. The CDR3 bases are TGTGCCAGCAGCGTAGAAACGATGGGGGATGAGCAGTTCTTC. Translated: CASSVETMGDEQFF.

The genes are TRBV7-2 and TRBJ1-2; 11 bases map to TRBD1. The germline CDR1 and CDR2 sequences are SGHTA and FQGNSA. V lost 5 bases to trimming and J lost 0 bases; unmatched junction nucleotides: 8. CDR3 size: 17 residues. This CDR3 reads CASSPGTGGFANYGYTF. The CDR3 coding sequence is TGTGCCAGCAGCCCCGGGACAGGGGGATTCGCTAACTATGGCTACACCTTC.

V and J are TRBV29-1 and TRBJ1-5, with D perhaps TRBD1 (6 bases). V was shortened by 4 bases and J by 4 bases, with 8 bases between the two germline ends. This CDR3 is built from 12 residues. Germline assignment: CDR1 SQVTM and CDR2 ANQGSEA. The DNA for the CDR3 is TGCAGCGTTGGCCAGGGGAATCAGCCCCAGCATTTT. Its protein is CSVGQGNQPQHF.

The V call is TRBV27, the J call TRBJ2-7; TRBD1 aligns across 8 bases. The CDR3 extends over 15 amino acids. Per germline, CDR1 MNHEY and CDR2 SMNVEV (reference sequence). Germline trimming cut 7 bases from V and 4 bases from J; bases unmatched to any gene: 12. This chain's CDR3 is CASTKGQGKGYEQYF. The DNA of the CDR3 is TGTGCCAGCACCAAAGGACAGGGAAAAGGGTACGAGCAGTACTTC.

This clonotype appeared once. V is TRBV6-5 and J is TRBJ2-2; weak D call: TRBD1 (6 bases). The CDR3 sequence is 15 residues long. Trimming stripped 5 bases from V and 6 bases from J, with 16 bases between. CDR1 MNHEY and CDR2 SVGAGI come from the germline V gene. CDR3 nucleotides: TGTGCCAGCAGTAAACAGGGTACAATCCCCGGGGAGCTGTTTTTT. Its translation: CASSKQGTIPGELFF.

CDR3 residues: CAWSVRSGTAGTQYF. CDR3 DNA sequence: TGTGCCTGGAGTGTACGGTCGGGCACTGCGGGTACGCAGTATTTT. V is TRBV30 and J is TRBJ2-3; D possibly corresponds to TRBD2 (5 bases). The CDR3 length is 15 residues. V dropped 0 bases and J dropped 8 bases, with 18 bases sitting between them. Germline lookup yields CDR1 GTSNPN and CDR2 SVGIG (reference sequence).

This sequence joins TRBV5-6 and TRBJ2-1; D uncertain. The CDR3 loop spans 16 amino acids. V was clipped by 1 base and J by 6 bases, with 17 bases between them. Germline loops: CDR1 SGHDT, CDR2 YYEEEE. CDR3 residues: CASSLNGNVPANEQFF. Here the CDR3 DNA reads TGTGCCAGCAGCTTGAATGGAAACGTGCCGGCCAATGAGCAGTTCTTC. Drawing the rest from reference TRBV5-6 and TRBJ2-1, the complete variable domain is DAGVTQSPTHLIKTRGQQVTLRCSPKSGHDTVSWYQQALGQGPQFIFQYYEEEERQRGNFPDRFSGHQFPNYSSELNVNALLLGDSALYLCASSLNGNVPANEQFFGPGTRLTVL.

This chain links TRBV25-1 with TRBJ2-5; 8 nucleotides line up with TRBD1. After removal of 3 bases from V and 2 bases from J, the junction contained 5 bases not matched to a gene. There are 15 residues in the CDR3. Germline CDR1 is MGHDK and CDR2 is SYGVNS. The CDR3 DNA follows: TGTGCCAGCAGTGAGCGACAGGGGATTCAAGAGACCCAGTACTTC. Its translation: CASSERQGIQETQYF. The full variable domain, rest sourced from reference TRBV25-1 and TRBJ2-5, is EADIYQTPRYLVIGTGKKITLECSQTMGHDKMYWYQQDPGMELHLIHYSYGVNSTEKGDLSSESTVSRIRTEHFPLTLESARPSHTSQYLCASSERQGIQETQYFGPGTRLLVL.

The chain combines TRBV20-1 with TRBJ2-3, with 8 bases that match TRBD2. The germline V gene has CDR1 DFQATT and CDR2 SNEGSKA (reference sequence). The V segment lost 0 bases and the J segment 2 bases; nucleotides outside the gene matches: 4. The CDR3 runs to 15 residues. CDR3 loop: CSARDVAGHTDTQYF. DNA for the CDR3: TGCAGTGCTAGAGACGTAGCGGGGCACACAGATACGCAGTATTTT.

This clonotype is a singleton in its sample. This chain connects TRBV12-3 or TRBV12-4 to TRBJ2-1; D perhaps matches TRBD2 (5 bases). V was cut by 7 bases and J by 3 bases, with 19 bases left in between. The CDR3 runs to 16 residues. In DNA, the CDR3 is TGTGCCAGCACCCTAAGACGGGGATCCTTCTACAATGAGCAGTTCTTC. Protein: CASTLRRGSFYNEQFF.

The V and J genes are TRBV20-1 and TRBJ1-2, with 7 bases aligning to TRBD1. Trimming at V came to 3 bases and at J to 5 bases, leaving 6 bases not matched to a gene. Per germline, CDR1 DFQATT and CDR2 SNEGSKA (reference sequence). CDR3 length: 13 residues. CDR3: CSARVDRVYGYTF. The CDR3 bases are TGCAGTGCTAGGGTAGACAGGGTTTATGGCTACACCTTC.

The CDR3 region has the DNA TGCAGCTTTCTGACAGCGAACACTGAAGCTTTCTTT. Translation: CSFLTANTEAFF. V is TRBV29-1 and J is TRBJ1-1; D might be TRBD1 (5 bases). The length of the CDR3 is 12 residues. The germline gives CDR1 SQVTM, CDR2 ANQGSEA. Trimming took off 8 bases at V and 1 base at J, with 11 bases between the two ends.

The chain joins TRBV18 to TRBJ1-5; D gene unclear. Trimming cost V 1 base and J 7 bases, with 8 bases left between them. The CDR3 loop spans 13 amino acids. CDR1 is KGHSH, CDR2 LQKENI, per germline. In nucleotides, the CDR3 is TGTGCCAGCTCACCACGGTCAGGCCAGCCCCAGCATTTT. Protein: CASSPRSGQPQHF.

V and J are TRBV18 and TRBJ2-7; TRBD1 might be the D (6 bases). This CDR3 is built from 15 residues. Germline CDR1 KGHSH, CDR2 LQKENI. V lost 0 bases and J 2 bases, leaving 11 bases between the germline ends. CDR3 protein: CASSPPWTDTYEQYF. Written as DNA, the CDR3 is TGTGCCAGCTCACCACCATGGACAGATACCTACGAGCAGTACTTC.

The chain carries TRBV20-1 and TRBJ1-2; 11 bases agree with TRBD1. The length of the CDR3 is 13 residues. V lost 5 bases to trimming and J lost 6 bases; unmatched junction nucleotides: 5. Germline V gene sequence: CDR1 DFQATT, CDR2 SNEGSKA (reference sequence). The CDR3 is CSAVRTGGDGYTF. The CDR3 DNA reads TGCAGTGCTGTACGGACAGGGGGCGATGGCTACACCTTC.

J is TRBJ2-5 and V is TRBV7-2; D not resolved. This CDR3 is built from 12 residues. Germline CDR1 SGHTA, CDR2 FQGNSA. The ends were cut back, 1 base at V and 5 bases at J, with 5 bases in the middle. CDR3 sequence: CASSLGVETQYF. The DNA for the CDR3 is TGTGCCAGCAGCTTAGGTGTGGAGACCCAGTACTTC.

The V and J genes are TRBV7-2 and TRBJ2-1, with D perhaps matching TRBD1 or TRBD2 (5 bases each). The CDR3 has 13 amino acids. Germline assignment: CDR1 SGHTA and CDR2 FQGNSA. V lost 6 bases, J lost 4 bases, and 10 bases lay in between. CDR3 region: CASRGRIYNEQFF. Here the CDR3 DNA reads TGTGCCAGCAGGGGACGGATATACAATGAGCAGTTCTTC. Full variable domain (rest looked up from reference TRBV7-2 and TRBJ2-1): GAGVSQSPSNKVTEKGKDVELRCDPISGHTALYWYRQSLGQGLEFLIYFQGNSAPDKSGLPSDRFSAERTGGSVSTLTIQRTQQEDSAVYLCASRGRIYNEQFFGPGTRLTVL.

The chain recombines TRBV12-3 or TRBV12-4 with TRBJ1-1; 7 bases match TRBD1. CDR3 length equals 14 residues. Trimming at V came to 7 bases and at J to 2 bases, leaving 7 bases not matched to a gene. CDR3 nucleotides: TGTGCCAGCACCTCGACAGGGTTTAACACTGAAGCTTTCTTT. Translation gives CASTSTGFNTEAFF.

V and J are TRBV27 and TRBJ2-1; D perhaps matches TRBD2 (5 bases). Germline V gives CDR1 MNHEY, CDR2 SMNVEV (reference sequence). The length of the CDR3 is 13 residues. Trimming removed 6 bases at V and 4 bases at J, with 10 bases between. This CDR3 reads CASRGSDYNEQFF. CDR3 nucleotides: TGTGCCAGCAGAGGGAGCGATTACAATGAGCAGTTCTTC.

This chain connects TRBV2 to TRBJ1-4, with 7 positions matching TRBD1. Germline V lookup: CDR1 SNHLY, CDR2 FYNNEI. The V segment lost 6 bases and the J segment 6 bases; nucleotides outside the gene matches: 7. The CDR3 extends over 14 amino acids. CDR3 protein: CASSVQGRDEKLFF. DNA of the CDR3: TGTGCCAGCAGCGTACAGGGGAGGGATGAAAAACTGTTTTTT. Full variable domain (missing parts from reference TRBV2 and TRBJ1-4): EPEVTQTPSHQVTQMGQEVILRCVPISNHLYFYWYRQILGQKVEFLVSFYNNEISEKSEIFDDQFSVERPDGSNFTLKIRSTKLEDSAMYFCASSVQGRDEKLFFGSGTQLSVL.

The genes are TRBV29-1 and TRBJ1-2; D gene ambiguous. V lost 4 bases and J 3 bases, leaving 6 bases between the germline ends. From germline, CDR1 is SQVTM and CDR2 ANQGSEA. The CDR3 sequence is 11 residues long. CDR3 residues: CSVVWDYGYTF. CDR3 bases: TGCAGCGTTGTGTGGGACTATGGCTACACCTTC.

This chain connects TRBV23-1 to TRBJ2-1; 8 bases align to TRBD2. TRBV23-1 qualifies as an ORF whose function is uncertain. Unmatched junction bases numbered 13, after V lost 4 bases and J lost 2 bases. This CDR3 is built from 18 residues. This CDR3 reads CASSRVREGRGTYNEQFF. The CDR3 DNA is TGCGCCAGCAGTCGTGTACGGGAGGGCCGGGGGACCTACAATGAGCAGTTCTTC.

This CDR3 reads CAWSEGGDIQYF. The CDR3 bases are TGTGCCTGGAGTGAAGGGGGGGACATTCAGTACTTC. J is TRBJ2-4 and V is TRBV30; D may be TRBD2 (7 bases). V was trimmed by 1 base and J by 8 bases, leaving 9 bases between them. CDR3 length: 12 residues. Germline V gene lookup returns CDR1 GTSNPN and CDR2 SVGIG (reference sequence).

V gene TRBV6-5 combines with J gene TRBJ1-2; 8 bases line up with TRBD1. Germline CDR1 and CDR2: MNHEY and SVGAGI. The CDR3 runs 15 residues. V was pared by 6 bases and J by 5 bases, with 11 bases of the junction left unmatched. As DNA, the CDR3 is TGTGCCAGCAGACGTTCCGGGACAGGCAATTATGGCTACACCTTC. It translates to CASRRSGTGNYGYTF.

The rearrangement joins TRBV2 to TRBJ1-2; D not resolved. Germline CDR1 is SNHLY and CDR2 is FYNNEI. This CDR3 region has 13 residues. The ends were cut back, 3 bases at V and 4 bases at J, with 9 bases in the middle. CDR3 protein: CASSERASYGYTF. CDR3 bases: TGTGCCAGCAGTGAGAGGGCTTCCTATGGCTACACCTTC.

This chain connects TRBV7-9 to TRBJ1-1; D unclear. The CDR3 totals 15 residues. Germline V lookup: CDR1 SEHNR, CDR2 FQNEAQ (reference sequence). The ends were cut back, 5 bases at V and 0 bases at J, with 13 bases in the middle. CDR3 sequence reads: CASSPRRMMNTEAFF. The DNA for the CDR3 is TGTGCCAGCAGCCCAAGACGGATGATGAACACTGAAGCTTTCTTT.

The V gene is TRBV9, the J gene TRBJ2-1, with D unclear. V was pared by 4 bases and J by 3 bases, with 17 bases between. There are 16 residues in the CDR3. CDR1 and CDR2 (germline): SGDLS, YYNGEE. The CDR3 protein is CASSPSPFRNYNEQFF. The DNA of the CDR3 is TGTGCCAGCAGCCCCTCACCTTTTCGGAACTACAATGAGCAGTTCTTC.

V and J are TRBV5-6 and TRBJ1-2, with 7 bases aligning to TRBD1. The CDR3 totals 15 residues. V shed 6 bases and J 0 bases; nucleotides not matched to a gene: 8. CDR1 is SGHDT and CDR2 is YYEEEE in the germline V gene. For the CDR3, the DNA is TGTGCCAGCACCTTCCGGGACAGAGCTAACTATGGCTACACCTTC. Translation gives CASTFRDRANYGYTF. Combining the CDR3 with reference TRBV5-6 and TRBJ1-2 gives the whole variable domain DAGVTQSPTHLIKTRGQQVTLRCSPKSGHDTVSWYQQALGQGPQFIFQYYEEEERQRGNFPDRFSGHQFPNYSSELNVNALLLGDSALYLCASTFRDRANYGYTFGSGTRLTVV.

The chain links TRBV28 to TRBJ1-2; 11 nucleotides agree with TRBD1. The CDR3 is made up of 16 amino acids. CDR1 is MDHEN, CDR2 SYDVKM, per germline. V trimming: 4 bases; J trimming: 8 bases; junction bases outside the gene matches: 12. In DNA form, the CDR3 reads TGTGCCAGCAGTTCAGCCCCCGGACAGGGGGCGCGAGGCTACACCTTC. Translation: CASSSAPGQGARGYTF.

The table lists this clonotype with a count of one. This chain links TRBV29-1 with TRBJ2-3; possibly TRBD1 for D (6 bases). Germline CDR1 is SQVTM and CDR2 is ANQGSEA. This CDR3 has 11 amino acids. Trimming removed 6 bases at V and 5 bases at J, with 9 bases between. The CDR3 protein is CSVQGGDTQYF. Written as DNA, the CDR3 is TGCAGCGTACAGGGCGGAGATACGCAGTATTTT.

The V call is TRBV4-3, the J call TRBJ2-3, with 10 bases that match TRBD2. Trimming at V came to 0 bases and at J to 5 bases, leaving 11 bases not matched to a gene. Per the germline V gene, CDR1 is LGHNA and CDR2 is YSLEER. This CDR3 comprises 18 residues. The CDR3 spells CASSQDVGLAGAIDTQYF. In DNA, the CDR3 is TGCGCCAGCAGCCAAGATGTAGGGCTAGCGGGAGCGATAGATACGCAGTATTTT.